This is a list of T cell receptor beta chains from one sample in a study of CD8 T cells in ankylosing spondylitis. Each CDR3 protein gets one entry after TCRdb re-called the 5' RACE reads with MiXCR. The sample consists of fewer than 650,000 distinct CDR3 sequences, about 13% of them appearing once. The sample consisted of blood, either unsorted or a sorted T cell fraction (not recorded which). These receptors came from a male donor with ankylosing spondylitis. CDR3s include the opening cysteine and the closing phenylalanine or tryptophan. The D gene is left open where the match is weak.

j_call	d_call	v_call	cdr3_aa
TRBJ1-5	-	TRBV6-2/TRBV6-3	CASRSTASGGGSNQPQHF
TRBJ1-6	TRBD1	TRBV5-1	CASSPTDRADSPLHF
TRBJ2-1	-	TRBV29-1	CSVEDTGRIYNEQFF
TRBJ2-1	TRBD2	TRBV11-2	CASSLVRTSGDYNEQFF
TRBJ1-1	-	TRBV19	CASSITPNRHSRNTEAFF
TRBJ2-5	TRBD2	TRBV20-1	CSARDRRLADQETQYF
TRBJ2-5	-	TRBV5-1	CASSYGQGRETQYF
TRBJ2-5	-	TRBV5-1	CATRQGREETQYF
TRBJ2-3	-	TRBV7-8	CASSSIEASTDTQYF
TRBJ2-3	-	TRBV14	CASSRTGWETDTQYF
TRBJ2-3	-	TRBV29-1	CSEQTPTDTQYF
TRBJ2-1	-	TRBV25-1	CASSERYRDGAYNEQFF
TRBJ2-1	TRBD2	TRBV5-1	CASGRRTSGIYNEQFF
TRBJ1-5	TRBD1	TRBV5-1	CASSKGTGDPISHF
TRBJ2-3	-	TRBV11-3	CASSDEGWGTDTQYF
TRBJ2-3	-	TRBV15	CATTRQTHKDTQYF
TRBJ2-1	-	TRBV5-1	CASSLEASSGYNEQFF
TRBJ1-5	TRBD1	TRBV3-1	CASSQGGTAREPQHF
TRBJ2-7	-	TRBV11-2	CASSFPRRADFEQYF
TRBJ2-7	-	TRBV21-1	CASSKRDRGSGESSYEQYF
TRBJ1-4	TRBD1	TRBV20-1	CSAQGTAHGEKLFF
TRBJ2-3	TRBD2	TRBV7-9	CASSLTPAGAPGDTQYF
TRBJ2-5	TRBD2	TRBV20-1	CSAPGSSGSQETQYF
TRBJ2-1	TRBD2	TRBV25-1	CASSEYKGTSGSNEQFF
TRBJ2-1	TRBD2	TRBV20-1	CSARVGGASGAYNEQFF